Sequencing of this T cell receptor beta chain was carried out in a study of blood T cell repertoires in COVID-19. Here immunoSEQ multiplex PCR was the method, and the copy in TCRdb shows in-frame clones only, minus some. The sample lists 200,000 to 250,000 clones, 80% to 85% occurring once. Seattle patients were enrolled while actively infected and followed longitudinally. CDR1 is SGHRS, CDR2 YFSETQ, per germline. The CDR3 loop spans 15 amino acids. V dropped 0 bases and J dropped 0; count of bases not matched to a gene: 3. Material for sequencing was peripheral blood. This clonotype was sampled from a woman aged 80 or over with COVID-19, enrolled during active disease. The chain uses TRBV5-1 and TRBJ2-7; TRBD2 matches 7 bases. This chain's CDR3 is CASSLGGGTSYEQYF. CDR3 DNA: TGCGCCAGCAGCTTGGGGGGAGGGACCTCCTACGAGCAGTACTTC.